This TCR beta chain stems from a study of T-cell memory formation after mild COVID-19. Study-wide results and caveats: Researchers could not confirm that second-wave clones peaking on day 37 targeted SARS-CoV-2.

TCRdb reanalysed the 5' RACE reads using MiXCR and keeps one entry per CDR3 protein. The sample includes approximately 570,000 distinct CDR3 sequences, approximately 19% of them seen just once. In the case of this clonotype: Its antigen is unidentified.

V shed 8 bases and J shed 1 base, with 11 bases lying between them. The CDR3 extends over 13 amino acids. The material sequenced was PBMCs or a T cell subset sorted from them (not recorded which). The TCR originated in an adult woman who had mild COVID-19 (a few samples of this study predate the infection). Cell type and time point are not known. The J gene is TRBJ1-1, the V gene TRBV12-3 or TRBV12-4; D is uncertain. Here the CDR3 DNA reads TGTGCCAGCCGCGGGGAGGGGAACACTGAAGCTTTCTTT. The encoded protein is CASRGEGNTEAFF.